This TCR beta chain emerged from a study of CD8 T cells in Susac syndrome (dated by TCRdb to the late 2010s). Regarding the complete study: Whether CD8+ T cell activation and differentiation in Susac syndrome was antigen driven was tested using repertoire sequencing. CD8+ T cell repertoire clonality was compared between 11 to 12 healthy donors, some 14 Susac syndrome patients and roughly 15 multiple sclerosis patients.

Peripheral blood CD8+ and CD4+ T cells from healthy donors, Susac syndrome patients and multiple sclerosis patients were profiled by high-throughput TCR beta sequencing. Multiple sclerosis controls were treatment-naive patients with stable or active relapsing-remitting disease fulfilling revised McDonald criteria. Bulk CD8+ and CD4+ T cells were purified by magnetic negative isolation, whereas CD8+ TEMRA cells were enriched by FACS. Blood was collected in EDTA tubes and processed within 24 hours, with PBMCs isolated through density gradient centrifugation. PBMCs destined for TCR sequencing were cryopreserved in liquid nitrogen and later thawed in a 37 °C water bath. Purity of sorted or isolated CD4+, CD8+ and CD8+ TEMRA cells was at least 90%. RNA was extracted using the RNeasy kit, and about 0.5 to 1 ug of the RNA was reverse transcribed with random hexamers. The immunoSEQ multiplex PCR assay, covering 54 Vbeta and 13 Jbeta segments, was used to amplify TCR beta CDR3 regions. PCR amplification bias was corrected by using a synthetic template baseline for primer optimization and computational correction. In the paper's pipeline: Reads were annotated to V, D and J genes according to IMGT and were analyzed with immunoSEQ Analyzer, with only productive sequences retained. Clonality was calculated as one minus the Shannon entropy normalized by log2 of the number of productive unique sequences. For each patient and control, public and private clones were evaluated among the 100 most prevalent clones. A clone was defined as Susac-specific if it was absent from the healthy and MS cohorts, from around 960 published viral clones and from other ImmuneACCESS disease sequences. The public reads were quality trimmed at Q25 with fastp and then assembled into clones with MiXCR by TCRdb, keeping productive beta chains. Merged by CDR3 protein, the rows form single entries marked with the most common genes and DNA. The V and J calls and clone size are TCRdb's, not the authors'. Within this sample are 100,000 to 150,000 distinct CDR3 sequences, with around 75% of them counted one time only. 0.51% of the sample rests with the top ten.

With regard to this clonotype: It lacks a known antigen. No much larger clone exists at a distance of one base, and base qualities are not known.

General findings and caveats noted by the study authors: The number of individuals in the TCR sequencing and HLA analysis was acknowledged as relatively small.

From cysteine to phenylalanine, the CDR3 is 11 amino acids long. Only the CDR3 part of the read is kept: 33 bases, read in frame from the first base. The germline V gene encodes CDR1 SQVTM and CDR2 ANQGSEA. V drops 6 bases and J drops 1 base, leaving 6 bases in between. The clonotype was recovered from a human donor with multiple sclerosis. Sample: CD8+ T cells from PBMCs. The chain employs TRBV29-1 and TRBJ1-1; no confident D gene assignment can be made. The encoded CDR3 is CSVGSNTEAFF. The DNA sequence is as follows: TGCAGCGTAGGCTCGAACACTGAAGCTTTCTTT.